One sample yielded the 15 T cell receptor beta chains listed below, sequenced in a study of blood T cells in healthy people across ages (dated by TCRdb to the mid-2010s). The method behind the library was 5' RACE. The reads were generated on an Illumina HiSeq 2500. The second PCR ran for about 6 to 12 cycles and used a J-beta primer mix along with a sample-barcoded 5' primer. In-frame beta chains were kept once TCRdb had trimmed the public reads at Q25 with fastp and called clones with MiXCR. Entries are consolidated by CDR3 protein sequence, retaining the most common genes and DNA. The sample table holds approximately 700,000 distinct CDR3 sequences, of which 32% were seen once. The top ten constitute 15% of the sample. Sequenced material: blood. All receptors come from a woman older than 75 in good health. Donor details come from another sample of the same person, matched by shared clones.

This clonotype was counted ten times or more. The chain couples TRBV6-2 or TRBV6-3 to TRBJ2-5, with TRBD1 matching over 10 bases. The V gene end was trimmed by 7 bases and the J gene end by 6 bases; junction bases not matched to a gene: 11. This CDR3 comprises 15 residues. The germline gives CDR1 MNHEY, CDR2 SVGEGT. In DNA, the CDR3 is TGTGCCAGCACCAAAGCGGGACAGGGGTTAAAGACCCAGTACTTC. Its translation is CASTKAGQGLKTQYF.

The chain couples TRBV12-3 or TRBV12-4 to TRBJ1-1; 9 bases agree with TRBD1. The CDR3 covers 13 residues. V was clipped by 8 bases and J by 1 base; unmatched bases: 2. CDR3 region: CASQDRGNTEAFF. As DNA, the CDR3 is TGTGCCAGCCAGGACAGGGGGAACACTGAAGCTTTCTTT.

This clonotype has only a few counts. Possible read error: a much larger clone is one base away. The V gene is TRBV5-1, the J gene TRBJ2-7; 11 bases are a match to TRBD2. The CDR3 length is 15 residues. With 6 bases clipped from V and 7 bases from J, the junction kept 12 bases outside the gene matches. Germline CDR1 is SGHRS and CDR2 is YFSETQ. Here the CDR3 reads CASTVLAGVNNEQYF. DNA of the CDR3: TGCGCCAGCACCGTACTAGCGGGGGTAAACAATGAGCAGTACTTC.

In this sample, this clonotype turned up many times. This chain uses TRBV29-1 with TRBJ1-6; 8 bases are a match to TRBD1. The CDR3 is made up of 13 amino acids. J gave up 8 bases and V 6 bases, and 6 bases lay outside the gene matches. CDR1 and CDR2 from the germline V gene are SQVTM and ANQGSEA. As DNA, the CDR3 is TGCAGCGTGGCGGACAGGGTTGATTCACCCCTCCACTTT. Translation: CSVADRVDSPLHF.

CDR3 DNA sequence: TGTGCCAGCAGTTACGCGAAGGGGGGAGTAAGCACCGGGGAGCTGTTTTTT. Encoded protein: CASSYAKGGVSTGELFF. The chain combines TRBV6-2 or TRBV6-3 with TRBJ2-2; D possibly uses TRBD1 or TRBD2 (6 bases each). In germline, CDR1 is MNHEY, CDR2 SVGEGT. The CDR3 length is 17 residues. V lost 2 bases to trimming and J lost 4 bases, with 17 bases between them.

This clonotype has a count of ten or more. This chain links TRBV5-4 with TRBJ2-3, with D hard to call. Germline V gives CDR1 SGHNT, CDR2 YYREEE (reference sequence). The V and J ends lost 3 bases and 0 bases respectively, with 8 bases between them. The CDR3 loop spans 14 amino acids. CDR3 sequence (DNA): TGTGCCAGCAGCTCATTTACTAGCACAGATACGCAGTATTTT. Its translation: CASSSFTSTDTQYF.

This clonotype has ten or more counts. The chain couples TRBV15 to TRBJ2-3; 7 bases fit TRBD2. Germline lookup yields CDR1 LNHNV and CDR2 YYDKDF (reference sequence). V gave up 1 base and J gave up 5 bases; unmatched junction bases: 3. The CDR3 is made up of 14 amino acids. This CDR3 is CATSRAREGDTQYF. The DNA of the CDR3 is TGTGCCACCAGCAGAGCGAGGGAGGGAGATACGCAGTATTTT.

In regard to this clonotype: This may be a read error: a much more frequent sequence differs by one nucleotide. The chain has TRBV7-2 and TRBJ2-7, with a possible D match to TRBD2 (5 bases). Looked up from germline, CDR1 is SGHTA and CDR2 is FQGNSA. Trimming removed 5 bases from V and 5 bases from J, with 10 bases in between. The CDR3 has 12 amino acids. The chain's CDR3 is CASSTRRNEQYF. The CDR3 region has the DNA TGTGCCAGCAGCACCCGGAGGAACGAGCAGTACTTC.

Concerning this clonotype: This may stem from a read error, because a much larger clone lies one nucleotide away. V usage is TRBV2 and J usage is TRBJ2-3, with D hard to call. The CDR3 is 13 amino acids. Trimming cost V 2 bases and J 11 bases, with 14 bases left between them. CDR1 SNHLY and CDR2 FYNNEI come from the germline V gene. This CDR3 is CASSEQGRAGQYF. The CDR3, as DNA: TGTGCCAGCAGTGAACAAGGACGAGCAGGGCAGTATTTT.

This clonotype was observed many times. The J gene is TRBJ2-6, the V gene TRBV9; D unclear. The CDR3 totals 12 residues. Trimming shortened V by 3 bases and J by 4 bases, and 2 bases separated the two germline ends. The germline V gene encodes CDR1 SGDLS and CDR2 YYNGEE. CDR3 sequence: CASSGGANVLTF. In DNA, the CDR3 is TGTGCCAGCAGCGGCGGGGCCAACGTCCTGACTTTC.

In this sample, this clonotype turned up many times. The chain recombines TRBV11-1 with TRBJ2-3; D may be TRBD2 (6 bases). CDR1 and CDR2 from the germline V gene are SGHAT and FQDESV (reference sequence). Trimming removed 1 base from V and 2 bases from J, with 13 bases in between. The CDR3 has 16 amino acids. As DNA, the CDR3 is TGTGCCAGCAGCTTAGTCCGGGACTCCCCCACAGATACGCAGTATTTT. Protein sequence: CASSLVRDSPTDTQYF.

This clonotype was counted many times. The chain combines TRBV2 with TRBJ1-1; D is ambiguous. V lost 2 bases to trimming and J lost 1 base, with 11 bases between them. Germline V gene lookup returns CDR1 SNHLY and CDR2 FYNNEI. The CDR3 spans 15 residues. CDR3 DNA sequence: TGTGCCAGCAGTGAAAGAGGCCGATCGAACACTGAAGCTTTCTTT. Protein product: CASSERGRSNTEAFF.

V is TRBV5-5 and J is TRBJ1-3; 7 bases agree with TRBD1. After removal of 4 bases from V and 2 bases from J, the junction contained 3 bases not matched to a gene. This CDR3 is built from 14 residues. CDR1 and CDR2 (germline): SGHKS, YYEKEE (reference sequence). In DNA, the CDR3 is TGTGCCAGCAGCACCCAGGGGGCTGGAAACACCATATATTTT. It is translated as CASSTQGAGNTIYF.

This clonotype has at least ten counts. CDR3 bases: TGTGCCAGCAGTCAGGACAGGGTAAAGGGCTACACCTTC. As protein: CASSQDRVKGYTF. The rearrangement joins TRBV25-1 to TRBJ1-2, with 8 bases aligning to TRBD1. The germline V gene encodes CDR1 MGHDK and CDR2 SYGVNS. CDR3 length: 13 residues. Trimming cost V 5 bases and J 8 bases; bases outside gene matches: 7.

The V and J genes are TRBV15 and TRBJ1-5, with 7 bases fitting TRBD1. The junction had 15 bases not matched to a gene; V was cut back by 8 bases and J by 5 bases. The CDR3 has 16 amino acids. In germline, CDR1 is LNHNV, CDR2 YYDKDF (reference sequence). The CDR3 region is CATPVTTGRSDQPQHF. CDR3 bases: TGTGCCACCCCGGTAACGACAGGGCGGTCCGATCAGCCCCAGCATTTT.